This passage covers 20 T cell receptor beta chains from one sample sequenced in a study of CD8+ T cells in alopecia areata. Investigators isolated RNA and reverse transcribed it into cDNA to act as the sequencing template. Clones were read by immunoSEQ multiplex PCR, and TCRdb kept only the in-frame ones, dropping some. This sample yields roughly 150,000 clones, of which 87% are seen a single time; roughly 16% belongs to the top ten. The starting material was CD8+ T cells sorted from blood, obtained at week 0. Receptor source: a human donor with alopecia areata.

The chain uses TRBV5-1 and TRBJ1-1; D not resolved. V lost 5 bases and J lost 0, with 8 bases in between. From germline, CDR1 is SGHRS and CDR2 YFSETQ. The CDR3 has 13 residues. For the CDR3, the DNA is TGCGCCAGCAGTGACGGTTTGAACACTGAAGCTTTCTTT. Protein product: CASSDGLNTEAFF.

V gene TRBV7-9 combines with J gene TRBJ2-1; D remains ambiguous. Trimming cost V 5 bases and J 8 bases, with 13 bases left between them. Germline-derived CDR1 and CDR2 are SEHNR and FQNEAQ (reference sequence). The CDR3 has 13 amino acids. Here the CDR3 reads CASSQARRYEQFF. Written as DNA, the CDR3 is TGTGCCAGCAGCCAAGCTCGAAGGTATGAGCAGTTCTTC. Full variable domain (missing parts from reference TRBV7-9 and TRBJ2-1): DTGVSQNPRHKITKRGQNVTFRCDPISEHNRLYWYRQTLGQGPEFLTYFQNEAQLEKSRLLSDRFSAERPKGSFSTLEIQRTEQGDSAMYLCASSQARRYEQFFGPGTRLTVL.

The V gene is TRBV6-5, the J gene TRBJ2-5, with 7 nucleotides matching TRBD1. Germline-derived CDR1 and CDR2 are MNHEY and SVGAGI. The V gene end was trimmed by 4 bases and the J gene end by 5 bases; junction bases not matched to a gene: 4. This CDR3 comprises 13 residues. For the CDR3, the DNA is TGTGCCAGCAGTTTACAGGGGATCGAGACCCAGTACTTC. This codes for CASSLQGIETQYF.

The genes are TRBV6-1 and TRBJ2-7; D not resolved. CDR3 length: 14 amino acids. The germline gives CDR1 MNHNS, CDR2 SASEGT. Trimming removed 1 base from V and 4 bases from J, with 11 bases in between. The CDR3: CASSEGFPIYEQYF. The CDR3 coding sequence is TGTGCCAGCAGTGAAGGGTTCCCTATTTACGAGCAGTACTTC.

This chain joins TRBV6-1 and TRBJ2-5; the D gene could be TRBD1 or TRBD2 (5 bases each). The J call could be wrong; TRBJ2-7 is a better fit for the DNA end. From germline, CDR1 is MNHNS and CDR2 SASEGT. The CDR3 loop spans 13 amino acids. Here the CDR3 reads CASRPGDDDEQYF. The CDR3 region has the DNA TGTGCCAGCCGGCCTGGGGACGACGACGAGCAGTACTTC.

This clone was detected a few times. The rearrangement links TRBV14 to TRBJ2-1; D uncertain. CDR1 is SGHDN and CDR2 is FVKESK in the germline V gene. The CDR3 length is 13 residues. Trimming took 6 bases from V and 3 from J, leaving 9 bases between them. This chain's CDR3 is CASSTDYYNEQFF. CDR3 nucleotide sequence: TGTGCCAGCAGTACTGATTACTACAATGAGCAGTTCTTC. The variable domain in full, with the rest retrieved from reference TRBV14 and TRBJ2-1, is EAGVTQFPSHSVIEKGQTVTLRCDPISGHDNLYWYRRVMGKEIKFLLHFVKESKQDESGMPNNRFLAERTGGTYSTLKVQPAELEDSGVYFCASSTDYYNEQFFGPGTRLTVL.

This clone was seen only once. The V and J genes are TRBV19 and TRBJ1-2, with D perhaps TRBD1 (5 bases). The CDR3 extends over 14 amino acids. Trimming took off 3 bases at V and 8 bases at J, with 16 bases between the two ends. Germline loops: CDR1 LNHDA, CDR2 SQIVND (reference sequence). In DNA, the CDR3 is TGTGCCAGTAGTATGGGGAGCAGGGACCGAGGCTACACCTTC. This translates into CASSMGSRDRGYTF.

The rearrangement links TRBV7-3 to TRBJ2-7, with 8 nucleotides matching TRBD1. CDR1 and CDR2 from the germline V gene are SGHTA and FQGTGA. This CDR3 spans 19 amino acids. The trim removed 0 bases at V and 0 bases at J, leaving 13 bases unmatched. The CDR3 DNA sequence: TGTGCCAGCAGCTTAACGGGGACAGGCGCGGGGACCAGCTCCTACGAGCAGTACTTC. This encodes CASSLTGTGAGTSSYEQYF.

The rearrangement uses TRBV28 and TRBJ2-5; 10 bases map to TRBD2. Germline CDR1 MDHEN, CDR2 SYDVKM. This CDR3 has 18 residues. Trimming took 8 bases from V and 5 from J; bases not matched to a gene: 20. CDR3 DNA: TGTGCCAGCGGATCCCGGGAAGCGCTAGCGGGAGTAGGGGAGACCCAGTACTTC. Translation: CASGSREALAGVGETQYF.

CDR3 nucleotides: TGTGCCAGCAGTGCGGGACTAGCGGGATTCGATGAGCAGTTCTTC. Translation: CASSAGLAGFDEQFF. V is TRBV27 and J is TRBJ2-1; 13 bases map to TRBD2. After removal of 5 bases from V and 8 bases from J, the junction contained 6 bases not matched to a gene. Germline CDR1 is MNHEY and CDR2 is SMNVEV (reference sequence). The CDR3 covers 15 residues.

This chain links TRBV5-1 with TRBJ2-7; D is undetermined. CDR1 is SGHRS, CDR2 YFSETQ, per germline. Deletions cut 2 bases from V and 3 bases from J, with 9 bases between. The CDR3 loop spans 13 amino acids. The CDR3 DNA reads as TGCGCCAGCAGCTTAGTACACTTCTACGAGCAGTACTTC. It translates to CASSLVHFYEQYF.

This rearrangement joins TRBV2 to TRBJ1-2, with D maybe TRBD1 (5 bases). Trimming removed 4 bases at V and 2 bases at J, with 8 bases between. The CDR3 runs 13 residues. CDR1 is SNHLY and CDR2 is FYNNEI in the germline V gene. CDR3 DNA sequence: TGTGCCAGCAGTGGAGGGGCCAACTATGGCTACACCTTC. Its protein is CASSGGANYGYTF. The full variable domain, completed using reference TRBV2 and TRBJ1-2, is EPEVTQTPSHQVTQMGQEVILRCVPISNHLYFYWYRQILGQKVEFLVSFYNNEISEKSEIFDDQFSVERPDGSNFTLKIRSTKLEDSAMYFCASSGGANYGYTFGSGTRLTVV.

The V gene is TRBV29-1, the J gene TRBJ2-1; D uncertain. With 0 bases removed from V and 0 bases from J, the gap between germline ends came to 12 bases. Germline loops: CDR1 SQVTM, CDR2 ANQGSEA. This CDR3 is built from 16 residues. The CDR3 sequence is CSVEDSPLSSYNEQFF. CDR3 DNA: TGCAGCGTTGAAGATTCCCCGTTGAGCTCCTACAATGAGCAGTTCTTC.

With regard to this clone: The sample contains more than one DNA sequence encoding this CDR3. The chain joins TRBV4-1 to TRBJ2-7, with TRBD2 matching 10 bases. V gave up 1 base and J gave up 4 bases; unmatched junction bases: 4. The germline V gene encodes CDR1 MGHRA and CDR2 YSYEKL. This CDR3 has 15 amino acids. CDR3 region: CASSQGLAGDYEQYF. In DNA form, the CDR3 reads TGCGCCAGCAGCCAAGGCCTAGCGGGAGATTACGAGCAGTACTTC.

V is TRBV27 and J is TRBJ2-3; 7 bases agree with TRBD2. V lost 0 bases to trimming and J lost 6 bases; unmatched junction nucleotides: 6. CDR1 is MNHEY and CDR2 is SMNVEV in the germline V gene (reference sequence). The CDR3 runs 15 residues. CDR3 loop: CASSLSAGAVDTQYF. CDR3 nucleotide sequence: TGTGCCAGCAGTTTATCGGCGGGAGCGGTGGATACGCAGTATTTT.

J is TRBJ1-1 and V is TRBV29-1; 11 bases line up with TRBD1. Germline V lookup: CDR1 SQVTM, CDR2 ANQGSEA. V lost 4 bases, J lost 1 base, and 20 bases stayed unmatched. The CDR3 has 20 residues. CDR3 nucleotide sequence: TGCAGCGTTGTTGGTGTCCCATATGGGACAGGGGGTTTATCGAACACTGAAGCTTTCTTT. It translates to CSVVGVPYGTGGLSNTEAFF.

The genes are TRBV5-1 and TRBJ2-2; 8 bases align to TRBD2. J was trimmed by 4 bases and V by 5 bases; bases with no gene match: 4. CDR1 and CDR2 (germline): SGHRS, YFSETQ. The CDR3 is 14 residues long. This CDR3 is CASSPGTSTGELFF. CDR3 DNA: TGCGCCAGCAGTCCCGGGACTAGCACCGGGGAGCTGTTTTTT.

This chain uses TRBV27 with TRBJ2-1, with D perhaps being TRBD1 or TRBD2 (5 bases each). Between the trimmed V and J ends, which lost 0 bases and 7 bases, there was a span of 16 bases. The CDR3 contains 16 residues. Germline CDR1 is MNHEY and CDR2 is SMNVEV (reference sequence). CDR3: CASSLSIVGTRNEQFF. The CDR3 DNA reads as TGTGCCAGCAGTTTATCGATTGTCGGGACGAGGAATGAGCAGTTCTTC.

The chain recombines TRBV5-1 with TRBJ2-3; D not resolved. Trimming cost V 0 bases and J 2 bases, with 7 bases left between them. This CDR3 comprises 14 residues. From germline, CDR1 is SGHRS and CDR2 YFSETQ. The DNA for the CDR3 is TGCGCCAGCAGCTTGGAGACTTCCACAGATACGCAGTATTTT. This codes for CASSLETSTDTQYF.

This chain connects TRBV19 to TRBJ2-5, with 9 bases that match TRBD1. V lost 3 bases, J lost 13 bases, and 9 bases stayed unmatched. Germline assignment: CDR1 LNHDA and CDR2 SQIVND (reference sequence). This CDR3 is 13 amino acids long. The CDR3 DNA reads as TGTGCCAGTAGTATTCCCCCCTGGGACAGGGTGTACTTC. Protein sequence: CASSIPPWDRVYF.